The 21 T cell receptor beta chains below all came from one sample that was sequenced in a study of technical replicates of blood from a handful of donors. The repertoire was sequenced with immunoSEQ multiplex PCR; TCRdb's copy has only in-frame clones and lacks some. Altogether under 100,000 clones are present, roughly 95% being singletons, with the ten largest covering about 0.23%. Sequencing was performed on T cells isolated from PBMCs. The receptors originated from a human donor in good health.

The chain couples TRBV18 to TRBJ2-3, with unresolved D. This CDR3 contains 14 residues. Trimming removed 4 bases from V and 2 bases from J, with 10 bases in between. CDR1 is KGHSH and CDR2 is LQKENI in the germline V gene. CDR3 sequence reads: CASSRPVHTDTQYF. The CDR3 bases are TGTGCCAGCTCACGGCCAGTACACACAGATACGCAGTATTTT. The full variable domain, with the rest looked up from reference TRBV18 and TRBJ2-3, is NAGVMQNPRHLVRRRGQEARLRCSPMKGHSHVYWYRQLPEEGLKFMVYLQKENIIDESGMPKERFSAEFPKEGPSILRIQQVVRGDSAAYFCASSRPVHTDTQYFGPGTRLTVL.

This clone was recorded once. Germline and junction disagree at one end, which may indicate a read error. The V and J genes are TRBV4-1 and TRBJ2-1; D might be TRBD1 (5 bases). The germline V gene encodes CDR1 MGHRA and CDR2 YSYEKL. This CDR3 contains 16 residues. The CDR3 DNA is TGCGCCAGCAGTCAAGGACACCTCAGCTCCTACAATGAGCAGTTCTTC. This encodes CASSQGHLSSYNEQFF.

The DNA for the CDR3 is TGTGCCAGCAGCTTATTCCCGGGGGCGATGGACAGGACTCAAGAGACCCAGTACTTC. As protein: CASSLFPGAMDRTQETQYF. The gene calls are TRBV7-9 and TRBJ2-5, with D possibly being TRBD1 (7 bases). The CDR3 is made up of 19 amino acids. Germline CDR1 is SEHNR and CDR2 is FQNEAQ (reference sequence). V was pared by 2 bases and J by 2 bases, with 24 bases between.

The gene calls are TRBV28 and TRBJ1-2; D remains ambiguous. The V gene's germline CDR1 is MDHEN and CDR2 SYDVKM. V shed 4 bases and J shed 5 bases, with 2 bases lying between them. The CDR3 runs to 10 residues. The CDR3 region is CASSSYGYTF. The DNA of the CDR3 is TGTGCCAGCAGTTCATATGGCTACACCTTC.

The V and J genes are TRBV28 and TRBJ2-1; 8 bases agree with TRBD2. This CDR3 comprises 14 residues. V trimming: 11 bases; J trimming: 5 bases; junction bases outside the gene matches: 11. CDR1 MDHEN and CDR2 SYDVKM come from the germline V gene. The CDR3 nucleotides are TGTGCCTGCTACGGGAGGGCCAAACACAATGAGCAGTTCTTC. Translated: CACYGRAKHNEQFF. The full variable domain, rest sourced from reference TRBV28 and TRBJ2-1, is DVKVTQSSRYLVKRTGEKVFLECVQDMDHENMFWYRQDPGLGLRLIYFSYDVKMKEKGDIPEGYSVSREKKERFSLILESASTNQTSMYLCACYGRAKHNEQFFGPGTRLTVL.

The CDR3 region is CASSQRTGRPEAFF. The CDR3 DNA sequence: TGTGCCAGTAGTCAAAGGACAGGGCGGCCTGAAGCTTTCTTT. V usage is TRBV19 and J usage is TRBJ1-1, with TRBD1 identical over 8 bases. The CDR3 length is 14 residues. The ends lost 5 bases at V and 6 bases at J; junction bases unmatched: 8. Germline values: CDR1 LNHDA, CDR2 SQIVND (reference sequence).

CDR3 sequence reads: CASVTGMNTEAFF. DNA of the CDR3: TGTGCCAGTGTGACAGGGATGAACACTGAAGCTTTCTTT. This sequence joins TRBV28 and TRBJ1-1; the match to TRBD1 covers 7 bases. CDR1 and CDR2 (germline): MDHEN, SYDVKM. V was pared by 9 bases and J by 0 bases, with 4 bases of the junction left unmatched. The CDR3 sequence is 13 residues long.

The chain is built from TRBV5-1 and TRBJ2-1; TRBD1 is a possible D gene (7 bases). The V end was cut by 8 bases, the J end by 9 bases, with 27 bases between. The CDR3 is 16 amino acids. Germline CDR1 and CDR2: SGHRS and YFSETQ. The CDR3 reads CARRGNGQGDWGEQFF. The CDR3 DNA reads as TGCGCCAGAAGGGGTAATGGGCAGGGGGACTGGGGTGAGCAGTTCTTC.

The chain uses TRBV18 and TRBJ1-5; D ambiguous. The CDR3 spans 14 residues. V lost 2 bases and J lost 9, with 14 bases in between. CDR1 and CDR2 from the germline V gene are KGHSH and LQKENI. CDR3 sequence: CASSPATGAWPQHF. In nucleotides, the CDR3 is TGTGCCAGCTCACCAGCCACGGGAGCTTGGCCCCAGCATTTT.

In its sample, this clone was seen once. This chain links TRBV19 with TRBJ2-5; no reliable D call. V gave up 5 bases and J gave up 5 bases, with 6 bases separating them. The CDR3 is 11 amino acids. CDR1 and CDR2 (germline): LNHDA, SQIVND (reference sequence). This CDR3 is CASSSAETQYF. The CDR3 nucleotides read TGTGCCAGTAGTTCAGCGGAGACCCAGTACTTC.

The gene calls are TRBV28 and TRBJ1-5; 7 nucleotides line up with TRBD1. Germline V gene sequence: CDR1 MDHEN, CDR2 SYDVKM. V trimming: 10 bases; J trimming: 7 bases; junction bases outside the gene matches: 10. This CDR3 comprises 13 residues. CDR3 nucleotide sequence: TGTGCCACCCGATCACAGGGGCCGCAGCCCCAGCATTTT. It translates to CATRSQGPQPQHF.

The rearrangement joins TRBV30 to TRBJ1-5; D gene uncertain. The V end lost 1 base, the J end lost 1 base, and 5 bases lay between the germline ends. CDR1 is GTSNPN and CDR2 is SVGIG in the germline V gene (reference sequence). This CDR3 contains 13 residues. CDR3 in amino acids: CAWSGGSNQPQHF. DNA for the CDR3: TGTGCCTGGAGTGGAGGGAGCAATCAGCCCCAGCATTTT.

The rearrangement uses TRBV6-6 and TRBJ2-7, with 10 bases that match TRBD1. This CDR3 spans 16 amino acids. The junction had 6 bases not matched to a gene; V was cut back by 1 base and J by 3 bases. The germline V gene has CDR1 MNHNY and CDR2 SVGAGI (reference sequence). Written as DNA, the CDR3 is TGTGCCAGCAGTTACTTCCCGGACAGGGGGAACTACGAGCAGTACTTC. Encoded protein: CASSYFPDRGNYEQYF.

The J gene is TRBJ2-4, the V gene TRBV19; D is possibly TRBD1 (6 bases). CDR1 is LNHDA, CDR2 SQIVND, per germline (reference sequence). The ends were cut back, 3 bases at V and 0 bases at J, with 18 bases in the middle. CDR3 length equals 18 residues. The CDR3 DNA sequence: TGTGCCAGTAGTATGTCTACAGGGACCAAACTAGCCAAAAACATTCAGTACTTC. Translation gives CASSMSTGTKLAKNIQYF.

As for this clone: This sample includes further DNA sequences coding for the same CDR3. V usage is TRBV5-1 and J usage is TRBJ1-2; tentative D call: TRBD1 (6 bases). Looked up from germline, CDR1 is SGHRS and CDR2 is YFSETQ. This CDR3 comprises 15 residues. The V gene lost 0 bases and the J gene lost 3 bases, with 12 bases spanning the gap. Here the CDR3 reads CASSLGQGRDYGYTF. CDR3 nucleotides: TGCGCCAGCAGCTTGGGTCAGGGGCGCGACTATGGCTACACCTTC.

The J gene is TRBJ2-5, the V gene TRBV2, with TRBD2 matching 8 bases. V lost 7 bases, J lost 6 bases, and 7 bases stayed unmatched. CDR1 and CDR2 (germline): SNHLY, FYNNEI. The CDR3 totals 13 residues. The CDR3: CASIGGGFQTQYF. CDR3 DNA sequence: TGTGCCAGCATCGGGGGGGGGTTTCAGACCCAGTACTTC.

The chain carries TRBV27 and TRBJ2-1; the match to TRBD2 covers 7 bases. The CDR3 is 17 residues long. J was trimmed by 0 bases and V by 5 bases; bases with no gene match: 10. CDR1 is MNHEY, CDR2 SMNVEV, per germline (reference sequence). The CDR3: CASSVVIGGSSYNEQFF. DNA of the CDR3: TGTGCCAGCAGTGTGGTTATCGGCGGGAGCTCCTACAATGAGCAGTTCTTC.

V and J are TRBV6-1 and TRBJ2-7; D not resolved. The length of the CDR3 is 10 residues. Trimming removed 6 bases from V and 3 bases from J, with 3 bases in between. Per the germline V gene, CDR1 is MNHNS and CDR2 is SASEGT. The CDR3 region is CASRHYEQYF. The CDR3 DNA follows: TGTGCCAGCAGACACTACGAGCAGTACTTC.

This chain connects TRBV5-1 to TRBJ1-1; 7 positions agree with TRBD1. J lost 4 bases, V lost 3 bases, and 9 bases had no gene match. The CDR3 contains 15 residues. Germline CDR1 and CDR2: SGHRS and YFSETQ. The CDR3 loop is CASSSIQQGTTEAFF. The CDR3 DNA is TGCGCCAGCAGCTCTATTCAACAGGGGACCACTGAAGCTTTCTTT.

The chain couples TRBV5-1 to TRBJ2-4; TRBD2 aligns across 7 bases. The trim removed 4 bases at V and 3 bases at J, leaving 4 bases unmatched. The V gene's germline CDR1 is SGHRS and CDR2 YFSETQ. The CDR3 covers 14 residues. As DNA, the CDR3 is TGCGCCAGCAGCCCTACTAGCGTCAAAAACATTCAGTACTTC. Its protein is CASSPTSVKNIQYF.

This chain connects TRBV6-1 to TRBJ1-2, with a weak D call TRBD1 (6 bases). V was shortened by 4 bases and J by 4 bases, with 13 bases between the two germline ends. The V gene's germline CDR1 is MNHNS and CDR2 SASEGT. The CDR3 covers 14 residues. The CDR3 spells CASSVRDTGYGYTF. The DNA of the CDR3 is TGTGCCAGCAGTGTCCGGGACACGGGCTATGGCTACACCTTC.